This entry lists 21 T cell receptor beta chains sequenced from one sample in a study of OX40 agonist ivuxolimab in advanced cancers. The method was immunoSEQ multiplex PCR; TCRdb's version includes in-frame clones alone and lacks a portion of them. The data contain about 35,000 clones, under 85% of them singletons. The sample in question was CD4+ or CD8+ T cells sorted from blood, obtained in a trial of the OX40 agonist ivuxolimab. The receptor set was obtained from an adult with an advanced solid tumor such as melanoma, head and neck, liver or kidney cancer.

This clone has only a few counts. The J gene is TRBJ2-1, the V gene TRBV6-5, with 7 bases lining up with TRBD1. V shed 2 bases and J 5 bases; nucleotides not matched to a gene: 0. Germline lookup yields CDR1 MNHEY and CDR2 SVGAGI. This CDR3 has 13 residues. The CDR3 bases are TGTGCCAGCAGTTACGACAGGGACAATGAGCAGTTCTTC. It yields the protein CASSYDRDNEQFF.

This chain connects TRBV7-9 to TRBJ2-1; no definite D call. The germline gives CDR1 SEHNR, CDR2 FQNEAQ (reference sequence). The CDR3 sequence is 14 residues long. V lost 1 base to trimming and J lost 0 bases, with 4 bases between them. CDR3: CASSLVSSYNEQFF. The CDR3 DNA follows: TGTGCCAGCAGCTTAGTAAGCTCCTACAATGAGCAGTTCTTC.

This chain links TRBV7-9 with TRBJ2-3; 7 nucleotides align to TRBD1. Germline V gives CDR1 SEHNR, CDR2 FQNEAQ (reference sequence). The CDR3 has 15 amino acids. J was trimmed by 5 bases and V by 7 bases; bases with no gene match: 12. The CDR3 is CASTSPDRSLDTQYF. The CDR3 nucleotides read TGTGCCAGCACCTCGCCGGACAGGAGTCTAGATACGCAGTATTTT.

The rearrangement uses TRBV6-6 and TRBJ1-1; D gene uncertain. CDR1 MNHNY and CDR2 SVGAGI come from the germline V gene (reference sequence). This CDR3 has 13 residues. The V end lost 0 bases, the J end lost 7 bases, and 9 bases lay between the germline ends. CDR3 loop: CASSYSQLGEAFF. The CDR3 region has the DNA TGTGCCAGCAGTTACTCGCAGCTGGGTGAAGCTTTCTTT.

This clone appeared once. This sequence joins TRBV4-3 and TRBJ2-7; D unclear. The CDR3 contains 14 residues. Trimming took off 0 bases at V and 6 bases at J, with 12 bases between the two ends. CDR1 LGHNA and CDR2 YSLEER come from the germline V gene. Here the CDR3 reads CASSQEGPPGEQYF. For the CDR3, the DNA is TGCGCCAGCAGCCAAGAAGGTCCCCCGGGCGAGCAGTACTTC.

The gene calls are TRBV28 and TRBJ2-3, with D perhaps given as TRBD1 or TRBD2 (6 bases each). The CDR3 length is 13 residues. Germline CDR1 is MDHEN and CDR2 is SYDVKM. V was shortened by 2 bases and J by 4 bases, with 7 bases between the two germline ends. The CDR3 protein is CASSLRGADTQYF. The CDR3 nucleotides are TGTGCCAGCAGTTTAAGGGGGGCAGATACGCAGTATTTT.

The rearrangement joins TRBV4-1 to TRBJ1-3; a weak D match, TRBD1 (5 bases). CDR1 and CDR2 (germline): MGHRA, YSYEKL. CDR3 length equals 16 residues. The V end was cut by 3 bases, the J end by 5 bases, with 17 bases between. CDR3 DNA sequence: TGCGCCAGCAGCCAGGGTTGGGACTCGGGGAGAAACACCATATATTTT. Translated, it gives CASSQGWDSGRNTIYF.

The chain recombines TRBV27 with TRBJ2-1; D not certain. The CDR3 is 14 amino acids. Trimming cost V 4 bases and J 0 bases, with 7 bases left between them. Germline V gene lookup returns CDR1 MNHEY and CDR2 SMNVEV (reference sequence). CDR3 loop: CASSYQSSYNEQFF. The CDR3 DNA reads TGTGCCAGCAGTTACCAGAGCTCCTACAATGAGCAGTTCTTC.

The chain carries TRBV2 and TRBJ2-7; 11 bases fit TRBD2. The V gene end was trimmed by 7 bases and the J gene end by 0 bases; junction bases not matched to a gene: 5. Germline V gene lookup returns CDR1 SNHLY and CDR2 FYNNEI. This CDR3 contains 15 residues. CDR3 DNA sequence: TGTGCCAGCAAAGTTGGGACTAGCGGCTCCTACGAGCAGTACTTC. It specifies CASKVGTSGSYEQYF.

This clone ranks as medium-sized. V gene TRBV28 combines with J gene TRBJ2-2; TRBD1 matches at 7 bases. The CDR3 is made up of 16 amino acids. The junction had 6 bases not matched to a gene; V was cut back by 3 bases and J by 2 bases. Germline values: CDR1 MDHEN, CDR2 SYDVKM. The CDR3: CASSFEHRGNTGELFF. CDR3 sequence (DNA): TGTGCCAGCAGTTTCGAACACAGGGGTAACACCGGGGAGCTGTTTTTT.

This chain uses TRBV6-5 with TRBJ2-5; D remains ambiguous. CDR1 is MNHEY, CDR2 SVGAGI, per germline. Trimming took 2 bases from V and 2 from J, leaving 6 bases between them. The CDR3 has 13 residues. CDR3 amino acids: CASSYNSQETQYF. CDR3 DNA: TGTGCCAGCAGTTACAATTCTCAAGAGACCCAGTACTTC.

The chain employs TRBV7-7 and TRBJ2-1; the D call may be TRBD1 or TRBD2 (5 bases each). Trimming removed 4 bases at V and 5 bases at J, with 15 bases between. The CDR3 length is 15 residues. CDR1 is SSHAT, CDR2 FNYEAQ, per germline (reference sequence). In DNA form, the CDR3 reads TGTGCCAGCAGCTCCCTAGCAGGGTTGAACAATGAGCAGTTCTTC. It yields the protein CASSSLAGLNNEQFF.

This rearrangement joins TRBV9 to TRBJ2-7, with TRBD2 as a possible D gene (6 bases). The CDR3 extends over 14 amino acids. Looked up from germline, CDR1 is SGDLS and CDR2 is YYNGEE. Trimming left V 3 bases short and J 2 bases short, with 12 bases between. The CDR3 protein is CASSAGDATYEQYF. The CDR3 coding sequence is TGTGCCAGCAGCGCGGGGGACGCCACCTACGAGCAGTACTTC.

The table lists this clone with a few counts. V usage is TRBV4-1 and J usage is TRBJ2-2, with 8 bases aligning to TRBD2. There are 19 residues in the CDR3. Germline V lookup: CDR1 MGHRA, CDR2 YSYEKL. Losses at the gene ends were 3 bases for V and 1 base for J; bases not matched to a gene: 13. CDR3 sequence reads: CASSHVKPSGGQNTGELFF. The CDR3 DNA reads as TGCGCCAGCAGCCACGTAAAACCGAGCGGGGGCCAGAACACCGGGGAGCTGTTTTTT.

V gene TRBV4-2 combines with J gene TRBJ1-1; a possible D gene is TRBD1 (5 bases). Trimming cost V 1 base and J 7 bases, with 22 bases left between them. The length of the CDR3 is 17 residues. The germline gives CDR1 LGHNA, CDR2 YNFKEQ. The CDR3 DNA sequence: TGTGCCAGCAGCCAAGCGAGGGGAGGGGCCCATGGGGGTGAAGCTTTCTTT. It codes for CASSQARGGAHGGEAFF.

This clone was observed once. This CDR3 reads CAVPGTGGTEAFF. CDR3 sequence (DNA): TGTGCTGTCCCGGGGACAGGTGGGACTGAAGCTTTCTTT. The chain carries TRBV15 and TRBJ1-1, with 8 bases that match TRBD1. The CDR3 is made up of 13 amino acids. Germline CDR1 is LNHNV and CDR2 is YYDKDF (reference sequence).

CDR3 coding DNA: TGTGCCATCCATACTACGTCTGCAGATACGCAGTATTTT. It specifies CAIHTTSADTQYF. The genes are TRBV7-9 and TRBJ2-3; D call uncertain. This CDR3 contains 13 residues. Trimming pared 10 bases from V and 4 bases from J, leaving 15 bases between. Germline V gene lookup returns CDR1 SEHNR and CDR2 FQNEAQ (reference sequence).

By share, this clone ranks as medium-sized. The chain carries TRBV19 and TRBJ1-5; no clear D gene. The CDR3 has 13 residues. Germline CDR1 and CDR2: LNHDA and SQIVND (reference sequence). V lost 5 bases to trimming and J lost 6 bases, with 11 bases between them. Here the CDR3 reads CASSVGFGQPQHF. CDR3 coding DNA: TGTGCCAGTAGTGTGGGTTTTGGTCAGCCCCAGCATTTT.

The rearrangement joins TRBV29-1 to TRBJ2-7, with D perhaps matching TRBD1 or TRBD2 (5 bases each). Trimming left V 4 bases short and J 6 bases short, with 16 bases between. Looked up from germline, CDR1 is SQVTM and CDR2 is ANQGSEA. The CDR3 has 13 amino acids. Here the CDR3 DNA reads TGCAGCGTTGTAACGGGAAGGGGTGGCGAGCAGTACTTC. Its protein product is CSVVTGRGGEQYF.

The rearrangement links TRBV11-3 to TRBJ2-5; 11 positions agree with TRBD2. Per the germline V gene, CDR1 is SGHNT and CDR2 is YENEEA. Trimming at V came to 8 bases and at J to 6 bases, leaving 14 bases not matched to a gene. CDR3 size: 16 residues. As DNA, the CDR3 is TGTGCCAGCCAATCCCTGGGTAGCGGGAGGGGGAAGACCCAGTACTTC. Its protein is CASQSLGSGRGKTQYF.

The V and J genes are TRBV28 and TRBJ1-2; 9 bases line up with TRBD1. CDR1 is MDHEN, CDR2 SYDVKM, per germline. The CDR3 contains 15 residues. J gave up 0 bases and V 6 bases, and 5 bases lay outside the gene matches. CDR3 sequence: CASSLTGGPNYGYTF. The CDR3 DNA reads as TGTGCCAGCAGCCTGACAGGGGGACCTAACTATGGCTACACCTTC.